A single sample is the source of the 27 T cell receptor beta chains below, sequenced in a study of blood T cell repertoires in COVID-19. The table came from immunoSEQ multiplex PCR; TCRdb's copy has only in-frame clones and leaves some out. Of roughly 67,000 clones listed, roughly 84% are singletons. Sequenced material: peripheral blood. The receptors shown here come from a man between 50 and 59 years old with acute or convalescent COVID-19.

CDR3 sequence: CASSQDGLAGAYNEQFF. CDR3 in DNA: TGTGCCAGCAGCCAAGATGGACTAGCGGGAGCCTACAATGAGCAGTTCTTC. V and J are TRBV3-1 (or the pseudogene TRBV3-2) and TRBJ2-1; the match to TRBD2 covers 13 bases. Trimming removed 0 bases from V and 2 bases from J; junction bases left unmatched: 1. Germline CDR1 and CDR2: LGHDT and YNNKEL (reference sequence). The CDR3 contains 17 residues.

The chain joins TRBV27 to TRBJ1-2; D perhaps matches TRBD1 (5 bases). The CDR3 length is 15 residues. The V end lost 7 bases, the J end lost 4 bases, and 19 bases lay between the germline ends. Germline lookup yields CDR1 MNHEY and CDR2 SMNVEV (reference sequence). The CDR3 DNA follows: TGTGCCAGCAAGTGGACCCCACAGGACCTCTATGGCTACACCTTC. Its translation: CASKWTPQDLYGYTF.

The chain joins TRBV4-1 to TRBJ1-1, with 9 positions matching TRBD1. This CDR3 has 15 amino acids. In germline, CDR1 is MGHRA, CDR2 YSYEKL. V dropped 3 bases and J dropped 4; count of bases not matched to a gene: 6. The chain's CDR3 is CASSHIYRGPTEAFF. CDR3 bases: TGCGCCAGCAGCCACATCTACAGGGGGCCCACTGAAGCTTTCTTT.

The chain carries TRBV2 and TRBJ2-7; TRBD2 aligns across 11 bases. Trimming took 6 bases from V and 2 from J; bases not matched to a gene: 3. Per the germline V gene, CDR1 is SNHLY and CDR2 is FYNNEI. The CDR3 runs to 14 residues. CDR3 residues: CASRTSGGPYEQYF. The DNA of the CDR3 is TGTGCCAGCAGAACTAGCGGGGGCCCCTACGAGCAGTACTTC.

The rearrangement links TRBV5-4 to TRBJ1-6; the D gene is possibly TRBD1 (5 bases). The CDR3 is 14 amino acids. Deletions cut 4 bases from V and 7 bases from J, with 12 bases between. CDR1 is SGHNT, CDR2 YYREEE, per germline (reference sequence). CDR3 in amino acids: CASSNYNRNSPLHF. The DNA of the CDR3 is TGTGCCAGCAGCAACTACAACAGGAATTCACCCCTCCACTTT.

The chain joins TRBV5-1 to TRBJ2-7; weak D call: TRBD2 (5 bases). The CDR3 is made up of 13 amino acids. CDR1 SGHRS and CDR2 YFSETQ come from the germline V gene. Deletions cut 3 bases from V and 1 base from J, with 8 bases between. The CDR3 here is CASSSPGSYEQYF. As DNA, the CDR3 is TGCGCCAGCAGCTCCCCGGGGTCCTACGAGCAGTACTTC.

This chain uses TRBV7-8 with TRBJ2-6; TRBD1 is a possible D gene (5 bases). Germline V gives CDR1 SGHVS, CDR2 FQNEAQ. V was pared by 1 base and J by 2 bases, with 12 bases between. CDR3 length equals 17 residues. CDR3: CASSLVLQGTGANVLTF. CDR3 DNA sequence: TGTGCCAGCAGCTTAGTGTTGCAGGGTACTGGGGCCAACGTCCTGACTTTC.

The chain links TRBV11-3 to TRBJ2-1; D might be TRBD1 (5 bases). With 1 base removed from V and 6 bases from J, the gap between germline ends came to 7 bases. The CDR3 has 13 residues. The germline V gene has CDR1 SGHNT and CDR2 YENEEA. The CDR3: CASSLGQGNEQFF. The CDR3 nucleotides are TGTGCCAGCAGCTTAGGTCAGGGCAATGAGCAGTTCTTC.

V is TRBV19 and J is TRBJ1-2; a weak D match, TRBD1 (6 bases). The germline CDR1 and CDR2 sequences are LNHDA and SQIVND (reference sequence). V was cut by 3 bases and J by 2 bases, with 16 bases left in between. CDR3 size: 16 residues. The CDR3 nucleotides read TGTGCCAGTAGTATGGATTATGGGGGGGCAAACTATGGCTACACCTTC. It is translated as CASSMDYGGANYGYTF.

This clone has just a few counts. The chain joins TRBV9 to TRBJ2-1, with D possibly TRBD2 on 5 matching bases. The CDR3 is 12 amino acids. Trimming stripped 3 bases from V and 10 bases from J, with 11 bases between. From germline, CDR1 is SGDLS and CDR2 YYNGEE. The CDR3 sequence is CASSGTGWEQFF. CDR3 bases: TGTGCCAGCAGCGGTACGGGGTGGGAGCAGTTCTTC.

The chain uses TRBV9 and TRBJ1-2; TRBD1 matches 11 bases. There are 15 residues in the CDR3. Germline V lookup: CDR1 SGDLS, CDR2 YYNGEE. V shed 4 bases and J 3 bases; nucleotides not matched to a gene: 5. CDR3 protein: CASSSRDRGYYGYTF. As DNA, the CDR3 is TGTGCCAGCAGCTCCCGGGACAGGGGGTACTATGGCTACACCTTC.

This clone was recorded a few times. This chain uses TRBV20-1 with TRBJ1-2, with unresolved D. This CDR3 has 8 residues. V gave up 3 bases and J gave up 13 bases, with 6 bases separating them. CDR1 DFQATT and CDR2 SNEGSKA come from the germline V gene (reference sequence). DNA of the CDR3: TGCAGTGCTAGTTTAGCCACCTTC. This codes for CSASLATF.

This clone was detected only once. V gene TRBV4-2 combines with J gene TRBJ2-2, with D possibly TRBD2 on 5 matching bases. Trimming stripped 3 bases from V and 5 bases from J, with 13 bases between. Germline V gene lookup returns CDR1 LGHNA and CDR2 YNFKEQ. CDR3 length: 15 residues. Written as DNA, the CDR3 is TGTGCCAGCAGCCAGGCACCCGGGGATACCGGGGAGCTGTTTTTT. Its protein is CASSQAPGDTGELFF.

V usage is TRBV28 and J usage is TRBJ2-7; D is undetermined. Germline assignment: CDR1 MDHEN and CDR2 SYDVKM. This CDR3 region has 11 residues. Trimming removed 3 bases from V and 5 bases from J, with 5 bases in between. The CDR3 loop reads CASSFQDEQYF. The CDR3 nucleotides are TGTGCCAGCAGTTTCCAGGACGAGCAGTACTTC. Looking up the rest from reference TRBV28 and TRBJ2-7 gives the full variable domain: DVKVTQSSRYLVKRTGEKVFLECVQDMDHENMFWYRQDPGLGLRLIYFSYDVKMKEKGDIPEGYSVSREKKERFSLILESASTNQTSMYLCASSFQDEQYFGPGTRLTVT.

This chain links TRBV12-5 with TRBJ2-7; 7 bases map to TRBD1. V was clipped by 8 bases and J by 4 bases; unmatched bases: 8. Germline lookup yields CDR1 LGHNT and CDR2 FRNRAP. CDR3 length equals 13 residues. CDR3 DNA sequence: TGTGCTAGTACAGGGGCCGCAAGGTACGAGCAGTACTTC. Its translation: CASTGAARYEQYF.

The V call is TRBV15, the J call TRBJ2-3, with TRBD2 matching over 8 bases. Germline V lookup: CDR1 LNHNV, CDR2 YYDKDF (reference sequence). With V trimmed by 4 bases and J by 4 bases, 7 bases remained unmatched. There are 15 residues in the CDR3. Here the CDR3 reads CATSIRGGSADTQYF. CDR3 sequence (DNA): TGTGCCACCAGCATTCGGGGGGGGAGTGCAGATACGCAGTATTTT.

V is TRBV11-3 and J is TRBJ1-1; 8 positions agree with TRBD1. V trimming: 2 bases; J trimming: 1 base; junction bases outside the gene matches: 0. Germline V gene lookup returns CDR1 SGHNT and CDR2 YENEEA. The CDR3 extends over 14 amino acids. CDR3 region: CASSLTGGNTEAFF. The CDR3 DNA reads as TGTGCCAGCAGCTTAACAGGGGGGAACACTGAAGCTTTCTTT. The whole variable domain, remainder taken from reference TRBV11-3 and TRBJ1-1, is EAGVVQSPRYKIIEKKQPVAFWCNPISGHNTLYWYLQNLGQGPELLIRYENEEAVDDSQLPKDRFSAERLKGVDSTLKIQPAELGDSAVYLCASSLTGGNTEAFFGQGTRLTVV.

The J gene is TRBJ2-5, the V gene TRBV27, with TRBD1 matching 7 bases. The V and J ends lost 6 bases and 7 bases, in that order; junction bases with no gene match: 14. Germline V gene data show CDR1 as MNHEY and CDR2 as SMNVEV (reference sequence). The CDR3 is 15 amino acids. The CDR3 sequence: CASRERNRGKVTQYF. The CDR3 bases are TGTGCCAGCAGAGAGAGGAACAGGGGTAAGGTGACCCAGTACTTC.

The V call is TRBV6-5, the J call TRBJ1-1; D is unresolved. In germline, CDR1 is MNHEY, CDR2 SVGAGI. The V end was cut by 4 bases, the J end by 7 bases, with 7 bases between. This CDR3 is built from 11 residues. Written as DNA, the CDR3 is TGTGCCAGCAGTTCACACAGTGAAGCTTTCTTT. It encodes CASSSHSEAFF.

V gene TRBV19 combines with J gene TRBJ2-3; 13 bases agree with TRBD2. CDR1 and CDR2 from the germline V gene are LNHDA and SQIVND (reference sequence). Germline trimming cut 5 bases from V and 0 bases from J; bases unmatched to any gene: 5. This CDR3 has 17 amino acids. In DNA, the CDR3 is TGTGCCAGTAGTCTTCGGACTAGCGGGAGTAGCACAGATACGCAGTATTTT. The encoded protein is CASSLRTSGSSTDTQYF. Together with reference TRBV19 and TRBJ2-3, the CDR3 gives the full variable domain: DGGITQSPKYLFRKEGQNVTLSCEQNLNHDAMYWYRQDPGQGLRLIYYSQIVNDFQKGDIAEGYSVSREKKESFPLTVTSAQKNPTAFYLCASSLRTSGSSTDTQYFGPGTRLTVL.

The genes are TRBV18 and TRBJ1-2, with D uncertain. Germline V gene lookup returns CDR1 KGHSH and CDR2 LQKENI. V gave up 3 bases and J gave up 4 bases, with 15 bases separating them. The length of the CDR3 is 15 residues. The CDR3 DNA reads as TGTGCCAGCTCACCTTCCGGCGCGGGGATCTATGGCTACACCTTC. It translates to CASSPSGAGIYGYTF.

V and J are TRBV27 and TRBJ2-7, with 7 nucleotides matching TRBD1. This CDR3 comprises 14 residues. The ends lost 5 bases at V and 4 bases at J; junction bases unmatched: 8. Per the germline V gene, CDR1 is MNHEY and CDR2 is SMNVEV (reference sequence). For the CDR3, the DNA is TGTGCCAGCAGTCCCGGACAGGCTGGGTACGAGCAGTACTTC. Translating gives CASSPGQAGYEQYF.

This clone was picked up a small number of times. The chain combines TRBV11-3 with TRBJ1-3; D is perhaps TRBD1 (5 bases). Trimming removed 3 bases from V and 0 bases from J, with 9 bases in between. The CDR3 contains 15 residues. CDR1 SGHNT and CDR2 YENEEA come from the germline V gene. The CDR3, as DNA: TGTGCCAGCAGCTTTGACAGCGCCTCTGGAAACACCATATATTTT. Encoded protein: CASSFDSASGNTIYF.

The chain combines TRBV15 with TRBJ1-5, with TRBD1 as a possible D gene (5 bases). The germline CDR1 and CDR2 sequences are LNHNV and YYDKDF (reference sequence). Trimming left V 1 base short and J 15 bases short, with 13 bases between. The CDR3 is made up of 12 amino acids. The CDR3 is CATSRVQGGLHF. The CDR3 DNA follows: TGTGCCACCAGCAGAGTCCAGGGAGGTCTGCATTTT.

The chain combines TRBV7-6 with TRBJ2-1; 10 bases are shared with TRBD2. Germline CDR1 and CDR2: SGHVS and FNYEAQ. The V gene end was trimmed by 5 bases and the J gene end by 2 bases; junction bases not matched to a gene: 6. The CDR3 totals 16 residues. The CDR3 DNA reads TGTGCCAGCAGCGTTCCCGGGACTAGCGCCTACAATGAGCAGTTCTTC. It translates to CASSVPGTSAYNEQFF.

V is TRBV19 and J is TRBJ1-5; the match to TRBD1 covers 10 bases. The CDR3 sequence is 16 residues long. Germline V gene lookup returns CDR1 LNHDA and CDR2 SQIVND (reference sequence). The J segment lost 5 bases and the V segment lost 5 bases, leaving 9 bases of the junction unmatched. The chain's CDR3 is CASSPRQGAGDQPQHF. CDR3 nucleotide sequence: TGTGCCAGTAGTCCACGACAGGGGGCGGGTGATCAGCCCCAGCATTTT.

This chain connects TRBV27 to TRBJ1-1; 8 nucleotides line up with TRBD1. Trimming cost V 4 bases and J 6 bases; bases outside gene matches: 7. Germline assignment: CDR1 MNHEY and CDR2 SMNVEV (reference sequence). The CDR3 runs to 14 residues. This CDR3 reads CASSSSDRVSEAFF. The CDR3 bases are TGTGCCAGCAGTTCATCGGACAGGGTATCTGAAGCTTTCTTT.